This entry is about one TCR beta chain. V was clipped by 1 base and J by 5 bases, with 14 bases between them. The germline gives CDR1 GTSNPN, CDR2 SVGIG (reference sequence). CDR3 length: 14 amino acids. The data are from a study of long-term antiretroviral therapy in people with HIV. The libraries were made with immunoSEQ v3.0 at survey level. Clones were read by immunoSEQ multiplex PCR, and TCRdb kept only the in-frame ones, dropping some. The data contain fewer than 30,000 clones, 82% of them singletons. V gene TRBV30 combines with J gene TRBJ1-2; D might be TRBD1 (6 bases). The sequence came from a woman aged 25 to 45 with HIV. Sequences were derived from unsorted PBMCs, sampled 1.1 years before starting antiretroviral therapy. In nucleotides, the CDR3 is TGTGCCTGGAGTGGGGGGCAGATCGGGTATGGCTACACCTTC. Translation: CAWSGGQIGYGYTF.